The following is a T cell receptor beta chain sequence with its context. Its antigen is unknown. TCRdb passed the reads through MiXCR, listing each CDR3 protein once. Of under 600,000 distinct CDR3 sequences in the sample, 16% were seen once. The source of the sample is a study of T cell repertoires in cytomegalovirus infection. Looking at the study overall: From public TCR beta signatures came an indication of both CMV infection and matching HLA type.

General study results and limits: CMV-specific HLA-C-restricted TCR beta clonotypes dominated the ex vivo response.

The receptor was isolated from a human donor in good health (CMV status not recorded). Some clones in this sample may be carry-over from other donors' samples. Sequenced input: CD8+ T cells from PBMCs.

DNA for the CDR3: TGTGCCAGCAGTAAGACGGGAGGACCCTACGAGCAGTACTTC. Translated: CASSKTGGPYEQYF. V is TRBV5-5 and J is TRBJ2-7; 7 bases align to TRBD2. V dropped 5 bases and J dropped 2; count of bases not matched to a gene: 7. The CDR3 totals 14 residues. The germline V gene has CDR1 SGHKS and CDR2 YYEKEE (reference sequence).